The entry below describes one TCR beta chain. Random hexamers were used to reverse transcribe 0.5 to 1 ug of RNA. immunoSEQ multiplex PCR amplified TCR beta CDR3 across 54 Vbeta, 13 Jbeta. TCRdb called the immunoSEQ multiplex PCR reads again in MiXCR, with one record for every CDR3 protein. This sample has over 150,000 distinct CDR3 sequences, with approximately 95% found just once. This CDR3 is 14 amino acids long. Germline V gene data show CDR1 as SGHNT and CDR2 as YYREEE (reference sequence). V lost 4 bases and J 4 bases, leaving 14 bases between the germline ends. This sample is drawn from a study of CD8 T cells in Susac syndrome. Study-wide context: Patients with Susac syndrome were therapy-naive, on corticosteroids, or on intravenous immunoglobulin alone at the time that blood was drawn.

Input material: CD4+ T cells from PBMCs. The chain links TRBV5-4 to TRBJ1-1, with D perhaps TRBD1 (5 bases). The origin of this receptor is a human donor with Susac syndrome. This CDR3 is CASSTSDSFTEAFF. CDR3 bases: TGTGCCAGCAGCACCTCAGACAGTTTCACTGAAGCTTTCTTT.